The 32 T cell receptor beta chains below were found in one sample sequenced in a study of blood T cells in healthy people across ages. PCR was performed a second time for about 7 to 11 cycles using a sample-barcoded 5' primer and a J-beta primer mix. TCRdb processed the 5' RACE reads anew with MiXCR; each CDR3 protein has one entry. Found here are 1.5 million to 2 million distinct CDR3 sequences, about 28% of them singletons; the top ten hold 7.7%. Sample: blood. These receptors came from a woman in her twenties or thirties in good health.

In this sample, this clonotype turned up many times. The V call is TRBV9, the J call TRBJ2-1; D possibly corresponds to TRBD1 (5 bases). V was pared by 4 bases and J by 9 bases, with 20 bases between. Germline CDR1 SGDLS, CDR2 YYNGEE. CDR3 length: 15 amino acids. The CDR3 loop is CASSFRTMVTAEQFF. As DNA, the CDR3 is TGTGCCAGCAGCTTCAGAACGATGGTGACAGCTGAGCAGTTCTTC.

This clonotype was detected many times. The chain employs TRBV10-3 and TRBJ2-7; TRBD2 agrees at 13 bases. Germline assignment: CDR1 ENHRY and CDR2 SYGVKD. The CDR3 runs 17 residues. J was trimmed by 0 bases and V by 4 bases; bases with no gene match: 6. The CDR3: CAISGLAGGPSSYEQYF. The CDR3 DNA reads TGTGCCATCAGTGGACTAGCGGGGGGACCCAGCTCCTACGAGCAGTACTTC.

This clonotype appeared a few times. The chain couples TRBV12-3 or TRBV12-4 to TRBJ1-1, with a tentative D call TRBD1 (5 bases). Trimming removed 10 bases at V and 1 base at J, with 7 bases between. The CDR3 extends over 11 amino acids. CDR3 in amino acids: CATTGNTEAFF. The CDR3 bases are TGTGCCACCACAGGGAACACTGAAGCTTTCTTT.

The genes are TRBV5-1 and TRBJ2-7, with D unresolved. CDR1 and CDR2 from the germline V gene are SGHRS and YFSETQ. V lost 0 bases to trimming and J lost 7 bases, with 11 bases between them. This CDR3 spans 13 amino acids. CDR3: CASSLDPYVEQYF. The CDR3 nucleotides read TGCGCCAGCAGCTTGGACCCCTATGTGGAGCAGTACTTC.

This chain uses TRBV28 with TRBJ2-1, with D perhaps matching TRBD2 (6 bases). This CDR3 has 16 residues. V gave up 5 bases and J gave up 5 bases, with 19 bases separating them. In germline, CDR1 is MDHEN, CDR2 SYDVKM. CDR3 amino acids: CASSLRYRDCNNEQFF. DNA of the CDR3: TGTGCCAGCAGTCTGCGCTACCGGGACTGTAACAATGAGCAGTTCTTC. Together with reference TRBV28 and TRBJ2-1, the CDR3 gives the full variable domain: DVKVTQSSRYLVKRTGEKVFLECVQDMDHENMFWYRQDPGLGLRLIYFSYDVKMKEKGDIPEGYSVSREKKERFSLILESASTNQTSMYLCASSLRYRDCNNEQFFGPGTRLTVL.

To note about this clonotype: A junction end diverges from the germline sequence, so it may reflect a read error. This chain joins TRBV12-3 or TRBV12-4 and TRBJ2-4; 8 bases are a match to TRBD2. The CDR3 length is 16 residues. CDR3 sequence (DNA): TGTGCCAGCAGGGAAAGTAGCGGGGTAGCCAACAACATTCAGTACTTC. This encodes CASRESSGVANNIQYF.

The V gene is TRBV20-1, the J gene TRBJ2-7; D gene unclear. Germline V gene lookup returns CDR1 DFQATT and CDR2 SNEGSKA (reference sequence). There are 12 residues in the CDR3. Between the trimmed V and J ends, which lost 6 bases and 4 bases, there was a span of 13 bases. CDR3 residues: CSARAAQYEQYF. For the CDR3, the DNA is TGCAGTGCCCGTGCTGCCCAATACGAGCAGTACTTC.

This CDR3 is CASSLTSGRVYEQYF. In nucleotides, the CDR3 is TGTGCCAGCAGCTTAACTAGCGGGAGGGTCTACGAGCAGTACTTC. The chain links TRBV7-2 to TRBJ2-7; 13 bases line up with TRBD2. This CDR3 comprises 15 residues. Germline CDR1 reads SGHTA; CDR2 reads FQGNSA. Unmatched junction bases numbered 1, after V lost 2 bases and J lost 3 bases.

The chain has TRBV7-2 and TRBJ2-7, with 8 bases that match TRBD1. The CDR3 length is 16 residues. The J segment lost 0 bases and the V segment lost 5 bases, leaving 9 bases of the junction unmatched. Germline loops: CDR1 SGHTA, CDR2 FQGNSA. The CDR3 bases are TGTGCCAGCAGCGCATCCCAGGGGGCCGACTCCTACGAGCAGTACTTC. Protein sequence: CASSASQGADSYEQYF.

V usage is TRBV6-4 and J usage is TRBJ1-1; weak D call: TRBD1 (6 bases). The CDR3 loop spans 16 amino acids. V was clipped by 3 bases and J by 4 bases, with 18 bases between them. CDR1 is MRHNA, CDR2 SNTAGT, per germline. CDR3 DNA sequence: TGTGCCAGCAGTGAAGGGCCTCTCGACAGGCCCACTGAAGCTTTCTTT. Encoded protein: CASSEGPLDRPTEAFF.

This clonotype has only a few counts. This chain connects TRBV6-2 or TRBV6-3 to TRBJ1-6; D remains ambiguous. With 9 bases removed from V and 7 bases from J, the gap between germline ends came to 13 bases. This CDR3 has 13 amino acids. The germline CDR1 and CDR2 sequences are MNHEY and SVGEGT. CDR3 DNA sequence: TGTGCCAGTAAGGGTGTATGGAATTCACCCCTCCACTTT. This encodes CASKGVWNSPLHF.

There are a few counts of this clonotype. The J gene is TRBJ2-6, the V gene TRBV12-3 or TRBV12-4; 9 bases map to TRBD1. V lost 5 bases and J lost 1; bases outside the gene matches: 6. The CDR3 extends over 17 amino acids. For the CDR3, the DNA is TGTGCCAGCAGTGCCCAGACAGGGGGTTCTGGGGCCAACGTCCTGACTTTC. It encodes CASSAQTGGSGANVLTF.

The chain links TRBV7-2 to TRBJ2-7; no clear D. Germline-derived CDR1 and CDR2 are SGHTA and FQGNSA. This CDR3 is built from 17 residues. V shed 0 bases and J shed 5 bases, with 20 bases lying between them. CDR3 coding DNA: TGTGCCAGCAGCTTAGCCGCCCCGGGTACATTAGGCCACGAGCAGTACTTC. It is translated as CASSLAAPGTLGHEQYF.

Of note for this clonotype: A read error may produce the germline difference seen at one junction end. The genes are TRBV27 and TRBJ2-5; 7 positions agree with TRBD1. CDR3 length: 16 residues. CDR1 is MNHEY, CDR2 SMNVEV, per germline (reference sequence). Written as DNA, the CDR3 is TGTGCCAGCAGTTTGGAGACAGGGCGGAGGTTGGAGACCCAGGACTTC. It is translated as CASSLETGRRLETQDF.

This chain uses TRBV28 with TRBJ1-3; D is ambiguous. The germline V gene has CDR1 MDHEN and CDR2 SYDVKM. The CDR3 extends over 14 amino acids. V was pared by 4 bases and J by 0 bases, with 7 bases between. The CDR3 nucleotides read TGTGCCAGCAGTTCTCCTATCTCTGGAAACACCATATATTTT. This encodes CASSSPISGNTIYF.

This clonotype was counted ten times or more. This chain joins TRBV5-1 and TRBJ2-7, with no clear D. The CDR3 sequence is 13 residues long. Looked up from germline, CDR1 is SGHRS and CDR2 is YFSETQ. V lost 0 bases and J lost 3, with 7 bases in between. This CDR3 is CASSLGHVYEQYF. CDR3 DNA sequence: TGCGCCAGCAGCTTGGGACATGTCTACGAGCAGTACTTC.

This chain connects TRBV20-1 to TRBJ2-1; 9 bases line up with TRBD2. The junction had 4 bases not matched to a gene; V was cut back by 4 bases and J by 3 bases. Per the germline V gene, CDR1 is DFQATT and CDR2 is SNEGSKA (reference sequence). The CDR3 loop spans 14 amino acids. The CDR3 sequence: CSAKRGADYNEQFF. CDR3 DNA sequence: TGCAGTGCTAAGCGGGGGGCTGACTACAATGAGCAGTTCTTC.

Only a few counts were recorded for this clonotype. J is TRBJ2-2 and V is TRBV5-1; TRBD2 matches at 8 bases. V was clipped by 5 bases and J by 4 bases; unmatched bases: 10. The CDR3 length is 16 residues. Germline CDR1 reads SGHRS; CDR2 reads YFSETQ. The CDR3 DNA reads TGCGCCAGCAGTTATTCGGGAGGGCTGTCCACCGGGGAGCTGTTTTTT. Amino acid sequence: CASSYSGGLSTGELFF.

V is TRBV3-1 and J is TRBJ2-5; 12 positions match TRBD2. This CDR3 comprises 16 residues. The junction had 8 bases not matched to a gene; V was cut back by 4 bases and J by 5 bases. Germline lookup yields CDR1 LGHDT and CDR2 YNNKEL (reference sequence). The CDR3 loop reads CASSLEGLAGGETQYF. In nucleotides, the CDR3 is TGTGCCAGCAGCCTTGAGGGGCTAGCGGGAGGGGAGACCCAGTACTTC.

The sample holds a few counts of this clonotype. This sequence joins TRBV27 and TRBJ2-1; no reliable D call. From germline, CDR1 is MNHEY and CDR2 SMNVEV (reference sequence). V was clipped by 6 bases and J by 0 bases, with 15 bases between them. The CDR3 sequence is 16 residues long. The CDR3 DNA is TGTGCCAGCAGCCCTTCGGTTTGGGGCTCCTACAATGAGCAGTTCTTC. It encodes CASSPSVWGSYNEQFF.

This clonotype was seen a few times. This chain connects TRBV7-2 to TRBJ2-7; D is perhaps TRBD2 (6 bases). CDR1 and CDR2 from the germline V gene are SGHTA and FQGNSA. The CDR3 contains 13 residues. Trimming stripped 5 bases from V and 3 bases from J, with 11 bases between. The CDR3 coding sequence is TGTGCCAGCAGCCAAGCGGGCATCTACGAGCAGTACTTC. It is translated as CASSQAGIYEQYF.

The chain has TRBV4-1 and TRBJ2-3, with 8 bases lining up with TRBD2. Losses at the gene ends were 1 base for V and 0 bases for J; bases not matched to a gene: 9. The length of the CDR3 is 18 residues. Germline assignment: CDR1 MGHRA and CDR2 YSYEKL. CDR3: CASSQVYPRGVSTDTQYF. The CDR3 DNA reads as TGCGCCAGCAGCCAAGTATACCCGCGGGGGGTTAGCACAGATACGCAGTATTTT.

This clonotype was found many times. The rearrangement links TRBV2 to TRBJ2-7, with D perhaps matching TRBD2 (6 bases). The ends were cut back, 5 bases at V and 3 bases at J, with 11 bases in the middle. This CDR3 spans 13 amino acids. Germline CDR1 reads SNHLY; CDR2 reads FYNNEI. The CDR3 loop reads CASSRGSVYEQYF. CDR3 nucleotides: TGTGCCAGCAGTCGGGGGAGTGTCTACGAGCAGTACTTC. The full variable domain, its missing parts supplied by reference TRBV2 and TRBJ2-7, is EPEVTQTPSHQVTQMGQEVILRCVPISNHLYFYWYRQILGQKVEFLVSFYNNEISEKSEIFDDQFSVERPDGSNFTLKIRSTKLEDSAMYFCASSRGSVYEQYFGPGTRLTVT.

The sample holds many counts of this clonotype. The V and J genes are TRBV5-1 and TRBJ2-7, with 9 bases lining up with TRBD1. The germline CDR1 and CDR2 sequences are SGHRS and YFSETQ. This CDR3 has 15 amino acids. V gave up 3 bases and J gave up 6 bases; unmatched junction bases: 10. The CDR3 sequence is CASSSPPGTGIEQYF. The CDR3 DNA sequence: TGCGCCAGCAGCTCACCTCCCGGGACAGGGATCGAGCAGTACTTC.

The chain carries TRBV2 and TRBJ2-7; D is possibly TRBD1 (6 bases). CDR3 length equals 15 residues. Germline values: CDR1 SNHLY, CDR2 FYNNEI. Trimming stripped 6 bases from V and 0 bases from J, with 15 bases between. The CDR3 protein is CASRQITGSSYEQYF. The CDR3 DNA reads TGTGCCAGCAGACAGATCACAGGGAGCTCCTACGAGCAGTACTTC.

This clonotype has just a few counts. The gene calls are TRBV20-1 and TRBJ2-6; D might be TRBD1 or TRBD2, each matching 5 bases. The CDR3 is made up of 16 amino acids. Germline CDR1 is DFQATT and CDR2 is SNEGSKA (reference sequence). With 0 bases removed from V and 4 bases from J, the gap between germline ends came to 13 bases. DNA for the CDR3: TGCAGTGCTAGAGATTCGTGGGGGTCCGGGGCCAACGTCCTGACTTTC. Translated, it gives CSARDSWGSGANVLTF.

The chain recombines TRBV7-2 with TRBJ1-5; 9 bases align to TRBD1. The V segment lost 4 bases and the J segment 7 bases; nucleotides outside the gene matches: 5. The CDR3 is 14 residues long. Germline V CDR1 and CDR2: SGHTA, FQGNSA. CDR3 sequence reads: CASSSRTGEQPQHF. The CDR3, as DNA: TGTGCCAGCAGCTCCCGGACAGGGGAACAGCCCCAGCATTTT.

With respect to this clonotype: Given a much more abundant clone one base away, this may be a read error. This CDR3 is CASSPTRNYEQFF. CDR3 coding DNA: TGTGCCAGCAGTCCTACTAGAAACTACGAGCAGTTCTTC. The rearrangement joins TRBV12-3 or TRBV12-4 to TRBJ2-1; possibly TRBD2 for D (5 bases). The CDR3 is made up of 13 amino acids. The V end was cut by 5 bases, the J end by 10 bases, with 15 bases between.

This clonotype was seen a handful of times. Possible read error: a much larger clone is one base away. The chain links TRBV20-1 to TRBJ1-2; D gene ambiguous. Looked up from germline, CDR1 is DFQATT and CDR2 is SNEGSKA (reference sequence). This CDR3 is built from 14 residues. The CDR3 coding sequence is TGCAGTTCTAGAGATCGGTCCGAGGGCTATGGCTACACCTTC. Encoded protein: CSSRDRSEGYGYTF.

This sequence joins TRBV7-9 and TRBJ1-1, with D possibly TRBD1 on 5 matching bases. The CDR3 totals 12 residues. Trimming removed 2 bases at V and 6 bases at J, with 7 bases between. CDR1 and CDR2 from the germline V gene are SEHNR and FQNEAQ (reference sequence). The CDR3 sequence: CASSLTGAEAFF. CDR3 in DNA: TGTGCCAGCAGCTTAACAGGAGCTGAAGCTTTCTTT.

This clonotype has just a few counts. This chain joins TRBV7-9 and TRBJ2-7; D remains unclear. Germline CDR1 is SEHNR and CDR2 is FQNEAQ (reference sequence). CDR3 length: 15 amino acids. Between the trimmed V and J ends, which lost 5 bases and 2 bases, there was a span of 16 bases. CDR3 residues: CASSPETRMTYEQYF. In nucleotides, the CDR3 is TGTGCCAGCAGCCCGGAGACACGGATGACCTACGAGCAGTACTTC.

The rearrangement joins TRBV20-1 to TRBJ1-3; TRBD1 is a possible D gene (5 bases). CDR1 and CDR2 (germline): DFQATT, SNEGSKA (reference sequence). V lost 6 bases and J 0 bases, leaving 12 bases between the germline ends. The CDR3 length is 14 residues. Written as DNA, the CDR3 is TGCAGTGCCATAAGAGGGGCCTCTGGAAACACCATATATTTT. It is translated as CSAIRGASGNTIYF.